These T cell receptor beta chains were read from a single sample in a study of STAT5B mutations in CD4+ large granular lymphocyte leukemia. The method was immunoSEQ multiplex PCR; TCRdb's version includes in-frame clones alone and lacks a portion of them. The sample gives approximately 21,000 clones, 78% of which show up once; roughly 0.4% is in the top ten. Input material: CD4+ T cells from blood buffy coats. The receptors were gathered from a human donor in good health. Each CDR3 is given with its conserved first and last residue. The D gene is left open where the match is weak. Size values are once, few and many counts, or a class for expanded clones, and some rows have none.

V gene: TRBV10-3; J gene: TRBJ1-1; D gene: TRBD1; clone size: .; CDR3 DNA: TGTGCCATCAGACAGGGGGCGAACACTGAAGCTTTCTTT; CDR3 protein: CAIRQGANTEAFF
V gene: TRBV5-1; J gene: TRBJ2-2; D gene: .; clone size: .; CDR3 DNA: TGCGCCAGCCAGGTCGGGCAGGGCACCGGGGAGCTGTTTTTT; CDR3 protein: CASQVGQGTGELFF
V gene: TRBV27; J gene: TRBJ2-7; D gene: .; clone size: .; CDR3 DNA: TGTGCCAGCAGTTTGCAGGGGACAGCGGGTCCCTACGAGCAGTACTTC; CDR3 protein: CASSLQGTAGPYEQYF
V gene: TRBV7-2; J gene: TRBJ2-7; D gene: .; clone size: .; CDR3 DNA: TGTGCCAGCAGCTTAAAACAGGGAGTGTACGAGCAGTACTTC; CDR3 protein: CASSLKQGVYEQYF
V gene: TRBV5-1; J gene: TRBJ1-2; D gene: TRBD1; clone size: few; CDR3 DNA: TGCGCCAGCAGCTTGGCGGGACAGGGAGGGTATGGCTACACCTTC; CDR3 protein: CASSLAGQGGYGYTF
V gene: TRBV5-4; J gene: TRBJ1-1; D gene: .; clone size: few; CDR3 DNA: TGTGCCAGCAGCCCCAGAGGGGGGCTTGACACTGAAGCTTTCTTT; CDR3 protein: CASSPRGGLDTEAFF
V gene: TRBV28; J gene: TRBJ2-2; D gene: .; clone size: .; CDR3 DNA: .; CDR3 protein: CASSTSGLTGELFF
V gene: TRBV7-9; J gene: TRBJ1-1; D gene: .; clone size: .; CDR3 DNA: TGTGCCAGCAGCTCCTCCGGGACGGAAAACGAAGCTTTCTTT; CDR3 protein: CASSSSGTENEAFF
V gene: TRBV5-1; J gene: TRBJ2-1; D gene: .; clone size: .; CDR3 DNA: TGCGCCAGCAGATTGGGTCCAGCCTCGAATGAGCAGTTCTTC; CDR3 protein: CASRLGPASNEQFF
V gene: TRBV4-3; J gene: TRBJ2-7; D gene: .; clone size: .; CDR3 DNA: TGCGCCAGCAGCCAAGACAGGGTCCTCGAGCAGTACTTC; CDR3 protein: CASSQDRVLEQYF
V gene: TRBV6-5; J gene: TRBJ1-6; D gene: .; clone size: few; CDR3 DNA: TGTGCCAGCAGACGGGACACCGGCTATAATTCACCCCTCCACTTT; CDR3 protein: CASRRDTGYNSPLHF
V gene: TRBV5-6; J gene: TRBJ1-2; D gene: .; clone size: few; CDR3 DNA: TGTGCCAGCAGATTCACTCGGCTATCTAACTATGGCTACACCTTC; CDR3 protein: CASRFTRLSNYGYTF
V gene: TRBV11-2; J gene: TRBJ2-7; D gene: TRBD1; clone size: .; CDR3 DNA: TGTGCCAGCAGCACACACAGGGGGCGCGCCTACGAGCAGTACTTC; CDR3 protein: CASSTHRGRAYEQYF
V gene: TRBV5-1; J gene: TRBJ2-6; D gene: TRBD2; clone size: .; CDR3 DNA: TGCGCCAGCAGCAACGGGGGGGTGACTGGGGCCAACGTCCTGACTTTC; CDR3 protein: CASSNGGVTGANVLTF
V gene: TRBV9; J gene: TRBJ2-3; D gene: TRBD2; clone size: .; CDR3 DNA: TGTGCCAGCTCAAGGACTAGCGGGATTAGCACAGATACGCAGTATTTT; CDR3 protein: CASSRTSGISTDTQYF
V gene: TRBV7-9; J gene: TRBJ1-1; D gene: .; clone size: .; CDR3 DNA: TGTGCCAGCAGCTCCCGGACGGATCGTGAAGCTTTCTTT; CDR3 protein: CASSSRTDREAFF
V gene: TRBV15; J gene: TRBJ2-3; D gene: .; clone size: .; CDR3 DNA: TGTGCCACCCAAGGTGGGAGCGGTAGCACAGATACGCAGTATTTT; CDR3 protein: CATQGGSGSTDTQYF
V gene: TRBV5-1; J gene: TRBJ2-2; D gene: TRBD1; clone size: few; CDR3 DNA: TGCGCCAGCAGCTTGGGGGGACAGGGAGCGGCCGGGGAGCTGTTTTTT; CDR3 protein: CASSLGGQGAAGELFF
V gene: TRBV27; J gene: TRBJ1-2; D gene: .; clone size: .; CDR3 DNA: TGTGCCAGCAGTTCCGTCGGGGGCTTTACTCCGTTCAACTATGGCTACACCTTC; CDR3 protein: CASSSVGGFTPFNYGYTF
V gene: TRBV27; J gene: TRBJ1-5; D gene: .; clone size: few; CDR3 DNA: TGTGCCAGCAGTCCCGGGGGGCCCCAGCATTTT; CDR3 protein: CASSPGGPQHF
V gene: TRBV28; J gene: TRBJ2-5; D gene: .; clone size: .; CDR3 DNA: TGTGCCAGCAGCCCCCCCAGGGGAGGAGGTCTTGAGACCCAGTACTTC; CDR3 protein: CASSPPRGGGLETQYF
V gene: TRBV5-1; J gene: TRBJ2-7; D gene: .; clone size: .; CDR3 DNA: TGCGCCAGCAGCTTGGCCGCGGGGCCCTACGAGCAGTACTTC; CDR3 protein: CASSLAAGPYEQYF
V gene: TRBV7-3; J gene: TRBJ1-2; D gene: .; clone size: .; CDR3 DNA: TGTGCCAGCAGAGGGGAAGGTCAGGGGGGCTACACCTTC; CDR3 protein: CASRGEGQGGYTF
V gene: TRBV30; J gene: TRBJ2-7; D gene: .; clone size: .; CDR3 DNA: TGTGCCTGGAGTGTAAGTTGGGTTTCCGAGCAGTACTTC; CDR3 protein: CAWSVSWVSEQYF
V gene: TRBV6-6; J gene: TRBJ1-1; D gene: .; clone size: few; CDR3 DNA: TGTGCCAGCACCAAGGTTAACACTGAAGCTTTCTTT; CDR3 protein: CASTKVNTEAFF
V gene: TRBV10-3; J gene: TRBJ2-1; D gene: .; clone size: .; CDR3 DNA: TGTGCCATCAGGGGAGACAGCTCCTACAATGAGCAGTTCTTC; CDR3 protein: CAIRGDSSYNEQFF
V gene: TRBV25-1; J gene: TRBJ2-7; D gene: .; clone size: .; CDR3 DNA: TGTGCCAGCAGTGAATGGGGCCAGACCTACGAGCAGTACTTC; CDR3 protein: CASSEWGQTYEQYF
V gene: TRBV28; J gene: TRBJ1-2; D gene: TRBD1; clone size: .; CDR3 DNA: TGTGCCAGCAGTTCACCGGCCACCGGGACAGGGGAGGGTGGCTACACCTTC; CDR3 protein: CASSSPATGTGEGGYTF
V gene: TRBV7-2; J gene: TRBJ2-1; D gene: TRBD2; clone size: .; CDR3 DNA: TGTGCCAGCAGCGGTACTAGCGGGGGCAGAACAGGCTACAATGAGCAGTTCTTC; CDR3 protein: CASSGTSGGRTGYNEQFF
V gene: TRBV10-3; J gene: TRBJ2-7; D gene: TRBD1; clone size: .; CDR3 DNA: TGTGCCACCACAGGGGAAAGCTCCTACGAGCAGTACTTC; CDR3 protein: CATTGESSYEQYF
V gene: TRBV6-5; J gene: TRBJ1-3; D gene: .; clone size: .; CDR3 DNA: TGTGCCAGCAGTTACTCCGTTAAGGATGGAAACACCATATATTTT; CDR3 protein: CASSYSVKDGNTIYF
V gene: TRBV28; J gene: TRBJ2-5; D gene: TRBD2; clone size: .; CDR3 DNA: TGTGCCAGCAGTTTAGGAAAGCGGGGCCTAGGAGAGACCCAGTACTTC; CDR3 protein: CASSLGKRGLGETQYF
V gene: TRBV10-3; J gene: TRBJ2-2; D gene: TRBD2; clone size: .; CDR3 DNA: TGTGCCATCAGTAGCGGGAGTAACACCGGGGAGCTGTTTTTT; CDR3 protein: CAISSGSNTGELFF
V gene: TRBV4-3; J gene: TRBJ1-4; D gene: TRBD1; clone size: .; CDR3 DNA: TGCGCCAGCAGCCAAGATTTCCAGGGGGCGGAAAAACTGTTTTTT; CDR3 protein: CASSQDFQGAEKLFF
V gene: TRBV5-1; J gene: TRBJ2-5; D gene: .; clone size: .; CDR3 DNA: TGCGCCAGCAGCTCCCAACCGACTCAAGAGACCCAGTACTTC; CDR3 protein: CASSSQPTQETQYF
V gene: TRBV4-3; J gene: TRBJ2-7; D gene: TRBD2; clone size: .; CDR3 DNA: TGCGCCAGCAGCCGGGGACTAGGGATGTACGAGCAGTACTTC; CDR3 protein: CASSRGLGMYEQYF
V gene: TRBV7-9; J gene: TRBJ2-1; D gene: .; clone size: .; CDR3 DNA: TGTGCCAGCAGCCGTTCCGCGAGCGCAAAGTTCAATGAGCAGTTCTTC; CDR3 protein: CASSRSASAKFNEQFF
V gene: TRBV25-1; J gene: TRBJ1-1; D gene: .; clone size: .; CDR3 DNA: TGTGCCAGCAGTGAATTATACGGGGGGCCCCTGAACACTGAAGCTTTCTTT; CDR3 protein: CASSELYGGPLNTEAFF
V gene: TRBV28; J gene: TRBJ2-1; D gene: TRBD2; clone size: .; CDR3 DNA: TGTGCCAGCAGAGCCCCTCCGGGTAGCGGGAGGAATGAGCAGTTCTTC; CDR3 protein: CASRAPPGSGRNEQFF
V gene: TRBV11-2; J gene: TRBJ2-2; D gene: .; clone size: .; CDR3 DNA: TGTGCCAGCAGCTTAGAGGGGTCCATTCGGTTTTTT; CDR3 protein: CASSLEGSIRFF
V gene: TRBV6-6; J gene: TRBJ1-5; D gene: .; clone size: .; CDR3 DNA: TGTGCCACCTCGTGGCAGGGCGGCAATCAGCCCCAGCATTTT; CDR3 protein: CATSWQGGNQPQHF
V gene: TRBV5-4; J gene: TRBJ2-2; D gene: TRBD2; clone size: once; CDR3 DNA: TGTGCCAGCAGCCCCGCCGGCATAGCGGGTCAACGAGGGGAGCTGTTTTTT; CDR3 protein: CASSPAGIAGQRGELFF
V gene: TRBV5-4; J gene: TRBJ2-7; D gene: .; clone size: .; CDR3 DNA: TGTGCCAGCAGCCTGGGACGCTACGAGCAGTACTTC; CDR3 protein: CASSLGRYEQYF
V gene: TRBV19; J gene: TRBJ1-4; D gene: .; clone size: .; CDR3 DNA: TGTGCCAGTAGTTTTCGGAACAGAGATGAAAAACTGTTTTTT; CDR3 protein: CASSFRNRDEKLFF
V gene: TRBV6-5; J gene: TRBJ2-7; D gene: .; clone size: .; CDR3 DNA: TGTGCCAGCAGTGCCCGGACAGTAAGCTCCTACGAGCAGTACTTC; CDR3 protein: CASSARTVSSYEQYF
V gene: TRBV6-5; J gene: TRBJ2-3; D gene: .; clone size: .; CDR3 DNA: TGTGCCAGCAGACACAGGGGGGGAAGGTCCGATACGCAGTATTTT; CDR3 protein: CASRHRGGRSDTQYF
V gene: TRBV7-9; J gene: TRBJ1-2; D gene: .; clone size: few; CDR3 DNA: TGTGCCAGCAGCTTAGCCCCCAAAGGACAGTATGGCTACACCTTC; CDR3 protein: CASSLAPKGQYGYTF
V gene: TRBV18; J gene: TRBJ2-1; D gene: .; clone size: .; CDR3 DNA: TGTGCCAGCTCACGGCAACAGCACAATGAGCAGTTCTTC; CDR3 protein: CASSRQQHNEQFF
V gene: TRBV6-1; J gene: TRBJ2-7; D gene: TRBD1; clone size: .; CDR3 DNA: TGTGCCAGCACCCCGGGACAGGCCTCATACGAGCAGTACTTC; CDR3 protein: CASTPGQASYEQYF
V gene: TRBV28; J gene: TRBJ1-4; D gene: TRBD1; clone size: few; CDR3 DNA: TGTGCCAGCATCAAATTGGGGACAGGGGGCAAAAAACTGTTTTTT; CDR3 protein: CASIKLGTGGKKLFF